The source of this T cell receptor beta chain is a study of shared clonotypes between healthy human individuals. The method was immunoSEQ multiplex PCR; TCRdb's version includes in-frame clones alone and lacks a portion of them. The sample has 780,000 or so clones; about two thirds are singletons. Specimen: memory CD4+ T cells sorted from blood. The subset denotes: CD45RA-negative fraction. The clonotype was recovered from a woman in her 30s in good health.

This CDR3 reads CASTLTGGSYGYTF. In DNA form, the CDR3 reads TGTGCCAGCACCTTAACAGGGGGCTCCTATGGCTACACCTTC. The chain uses TRBV28 and TRBJ1-2, with 9 bases lining up with TRBD1. V trimming: 7 bases; J trimming: 4 bases; junction bases outside the gene matches: 7. Germline-derived CDR1 and CDR2 are MDHEN and SYDVKM. This CDR3 spans 14 amino acids.